Following are 3 T cell receptor beta chains from one sample sequenced in a study of CD8+CD57+ T cells in acquired aplastic anemia (dated by TCRdb to 2016 to 2019). Expansion of CD8+CD57+ cells had been shown by flow cytometry in the patients chosen for sequencing. Sequencing was carried out with an Illumina HiSeq 2000. TCR beta VDJ combination and CDR3 sequence profiling used genomic DNA as the template. The raw public reads went through TCRdb reprocessing: fastp at Q25, MiXCR clone calling, in-frame beta chains kept. Every distinct CDR3 protein forms one entry, paired with its most common genes and DNA. This sample comprises hundreds of thousands of distinct CDR3 sequences, about a third of them detected only once. Of the sample, around 0.82% falls within the top ten clones. The sequenced material came from sorted CD4+, CD8+, or CD8+CD57+ T cells (not recorded which) from PBMCs. The source of these receptors is a human donor with aplastic anemia.

This clonotype was seen repeatedly, ten times or more. The chain carries TRBV19 and TRBJ2-7; D not resolved. This CDR3 spans 15 amino acids. V lost 1 base to trimming and J lost 3 bases, with 13 bases between them. CDR1 LNHDA and CDR2 SQIVND come from the germline V gene (reference sequence). The CDR3 protein is CASSIAGTNLYEQYF. CDR3 sequence (DNA): TGTGCCAGTAGTATAGCTGGTACCAACCTCTACGAGCAGTACTTC.

This clonotype has ten or more counts. The chain combines TRBV2 with TRBJ1-5; D might be TRBD1 (5 bases). Germline V CDR1 and CDR2: SNHLY, FYNNEI. CDR3 length: 15 residues. Trimming shortened V by 6 bases and J by 0 bases, and 12 bases separated the two germline ends. In DNA, the CDR3 is TGTGCCAGCAGGGAGACAGATTATAGCAATCAGCCCCAGCATTTT. This translates into CASRETDYSNQPQHF.

The chain carries TRBV30 and TRBJ2-5; possibly TRBD1 for D (6 bases). Germline-derived CDR1 and CDR2 are GTSNPN and SVGIG (reference sequence). Trimming pared 1 base from V and 1 base from J, leaving 10 bases between. CDR3 length equals 14 residues. The CDR3, as DNA: TGTGCCTGGAGTGACGGGACACCCCAAGAGACCCAGTACTTC. It specifies CAWSDGTPQETQYF.